The 7 T cell receptor beta chains listed next were all sequenced from one sample in a study of MAIT cells during Salmonella Paratyphi A infection. Points from the study as a whole: Infection appeared not to change oligoclonal MAIT cell TRBV usage, which favoured TRBV20 and TRBV6.

For these TCRs, the target antigens are not known. Time point described: before S. Paratyphi A challenge (baseline). MAIT cells were sorted by flow cytometry as Valpha7.2+ CD161+ T cells. A single record per CDR3 protein comes from TCRdb applying MiXCR to the 5' RACE reads. The sample consists of around 880 distinct CDR3 sequences, about 23% of them appearing once. The specimen was MAIT cells from blood, collected at the first sampling point of the challenge study. The receptors come from a person aged 18 to 70 who was deliberately infected with Salmonella Paratyphi A in a paratyphoid fever challenge study.

The V call is TRBV20-1, the J call TRBJ2-5, with TRBD2 matching over 11 bases. Germline V lookup: CDR1 DFQATT, CDR2 SNEGSKA (reference sequence). With V trimmed by 1 base and J by 5 bases, 9 bases remained unmatched. This CDR3 has 16 residues. CDR3 in DNA: TGCAGTGCTAGAGGAACTACTAGCGGGAGTCGGGAGACCCAGTACTTC. It codes for CSARGTTSGSRETQYF.

The chain joins TRBV21-1 to TRBJ2-2; TRBD1 is taken as the D call from the table, unchecked against the DNA. TRBV21-1 is assigned pseudogene status. The CDR3 consists of 16 residues. CDR3 bases: TGTGCCAGCAGCAAAGCGAGGCCCCGATCCACCGGGGAGCTGTTTTTT. Translating gives CASSKARPRSTGELFF.

Regarding this clonotype: The CDR3 does not end in the conserved phenylalanine or tryptophan, so this is likely a read error. The J gene is TRBJ2-7, the V gene TRBV4-2; 14 bases line up with TRBD2. After removal of 3 bases from V and 2 bases from J, the junction contained 0 bases not matched to a gene. The CDR3 is 15 amino acids. From germline, CDR1 is LGHNA and CDR2 YNFKEQ. The CDR3 nucleotides read TGTGCCAGCAGCCAGGGACTAGCGGGAGCCTACGAGCAGTACGGC. Its translation is CASSQGLAGAYEQYG.

The CDR3 bases are TGTGCCAGCAGTGAAGGCGGGGGGGCCCACAATGAGCAGTTCTTC. Amino acids: CASSEGGGAHNEQFF. The chain is built from TRBV6-4 and TRBJ2-1; 9 nucleotides line up with TRBD2. The CDR3 is 15 residues long. In germline, CDR1 is MRHNA, CDR2 SNTAGT. Trimming at V came to 3 bases and at J to 5 bases, leaving 5 bases not matched to a gene.

By share, this clonotype counts as medium-sized. The rearrangement joins TRBV6-1 to TRBJ2-3; 7 positions agree with TRBD2. CDR3 length: 16 amino acids. CDR1 and CDR2 (germline): MNHNS, SASEGT. V shed 2 bases and J 6 bases; nucleotides not matched to a gene: 11. The CDR3 sequence is CASSESMGGGADTQYF. In DNA, the CDR3 is TGTGCCAGCAGTGAAAGTATGGGGGGGGGTGCCGATACGCAGTATTTT.

The sample holds a few counts of this clonotype. The chain has TRBV12-5 and TRBJ1-5; 7 nucleotides line up with TRBD1. Germline V CDR1 and CDR2: LGHNT, FRNRAP. The CDR3 sequence is 15 residues long. Unmatched junction bases numbered 7, after V lost 1 base and J lost 7 bases. The CDR3 reads CASGLADREEQPQHF. The CDR3 coding sequence is TGTGCTAGTGGTTTGGCCGACAGGGAAGAACAGCCCCAGCATTTT.

Judged by abundance, this clonotype is medium-sized. The J gene is TRBJ2-3, the V gene TRBV15, with D possibly matching TRBD2 (7 bases). Trimming took 8 bases from V and 3 from J, leaving 15 bases between them. There are 14 residues in the CDR3. The germline CDR1 and CDR2 sequences are LNHNV and YYDKDF (reference sequence). CDR3: CATGGGLPTDTQYF. The CDR3 DNA reads TGTGCCACCGGCGGGGGCCTTCCGACAGATACGCAGTATTTT.